These 10 T cell receptor beta chains were sequenced from one sample in a study of blood T cell repertoires in COVID-19. Generated by immunoSEQ multiplex PCR, the TCRdb table keeps only in-frame clones and is missing some. The table lists around 280,000 clones, 70% to 90% of them singletons, with 4.1% in the top ten. Sequencing input: peripheral blood. These receptors were obtained from a woman between 50 and 59 years old with active or convalescent COVID-19.

The chain uses TRBV6-6 and TRBJ2-1; D unclear. The CDR3 is made up of 13 amino acids. Trimming pared 2 bases from V and 7 bases from J, leaving 9 bases between. Germline V gives CDR1 MNHNY, CDR2 SVGAGI (reference sequence). This chain's CDR3 is CASSYVSVNEQFF. In DNA form, the CDR3 reads TGTGCCAGCAGTTACGTCTCCGTGAATGAGCAGTTCTTC.

J is TRBJ2-3 and V is TRBV5-1; the match to TRBD2 covers 12 bases. CDR1 SGHRS and CDR2 YFSETQ come from the germline V gene. With V trimmed by 0 bases and J by 0 bases, 8 bases remained unmatched. This CDR3 spans 19 amino acids. The CDR3 loop is CASSLEGLAGGVSTDTQYF. CDR3 nucleotides: TGCGCCAGCAGCTTGGAAGGGCTAGCGGGAGGGGTTAGCACAGATACGCAGTATTTT.

The V gene is TRBV5-1, the J gene TRBJ1-1; 8 bases fit TRBD1. CDR1 is SGHRS, CDR2 YFSETQ, per germline. CDR3 length: 16 residues. Germline trimming cut 3 bases from V and 1 base from J; bases unmatched to any gene: 8. Here the CDR3 DNA reads TGCGCCAGCAGCTCCCAGGGGGCGAGTACGAACACTGAAGCTTTCTTT. As protein: CASSSQGASTNTEAFF.

This chain joins TRBV20-1 and TRBJ1-2, with 7 positions matching TRBD1. This CDR3 spans 14 amino acids. V lost 6 bases, J lost 7 bases, and 14 bases stayed unmatched. Germline V gene sequence: CDR1 DFQATT, CDR2 SNEGSKA (reference sequence). CDR3 region: CSASHGQAFFGYTF. In DNA, the CDR3 is TGCAGTGCCAGTCACGGACAGGCCTTTTTTGGCTACACCTTC.

The V and J genes are TRBV5-5 and TRBJ2-2, with D tentatively TRBD1 (5 bases). V lost 2 bases and J 2 bases, leaving 13 bases between the germline ends. CDR3 length: 16 residues. CDR1 and CDR2 from the germline V gene are SGHKS and YYEKEE (reference sequence). This CDR3 is CASSFKAGLNTGELFF. CDR3 nucleotides: TGTGCCAGCAGCTTCAAGGCAGGGTTAAACACCGGGGAGCTGTTTTTT.

This CDR3 is CASASGYEQYF. CDR3 nucleotides: TGTGCCAGCGCGTCGGGTTACGAGCAGTACTTC. This chain joins TRBV19 and TRBJ2-7, with D hard to call. The V gene's germline CDR1 is LNHDA and CDR2 SQIVND (reference sequence). The CDR3 runs to 11 residues. V shed 9 bases and J shed 4 bases, with 10 bases lying between them.

The chain joins TRBV30 to TRBJ2-1; 8 nucleotides match TRBD2. The V and J ends lost 3 bases and 9 bases, in that order; junction bases with no gene match: 7. Germline V gene sequence: CDR1 GTSNPN, CDR2 SVGIG (reference sequence). The CDR3 runs to 13 residues. Here the CDR3 DNA reads TGTGCCTGGAGGTGGGGGACTAGGATTGAGCAGTTCTTC. It yields the protein CAWRWGTRIEQFF.

The rearrangement joins TRBV7-9 to TRBJ1-2, with D perhaps matching TRBD1 (5 bases). The CDR3 runs 15 residues. V was shortened by 7 bases and J by 5 bases, with 20 bases between the two germline ends. Looked up from germline, CDR1 is SEHNR and CDR2 is FQNEAQ (reference sequence). The CDR3: CASTLGGAVRYGYTF. The DNA of the CDR3 is TGTGCCAGCACCCTGGGCGGGGCTGTGCGATATGGCTACACCTTC.

The rearrangement uses TRBV10-3 and TRBJ1-3, with a possible D match to TRBD1 (6 bases). The CDR3 runs to 15 residues. In germline, CDR1 is ENHRY, CDR2 SYGVKD. V lost 10 bases and J 4 bases, leaving 20 bases between the germline ends. In nucleotides, the CDR3 is TGTGCCACCCACGCCAACGGACAGAGAGGAAACACCATATATTTT. Translation: CATHANGQRGNTIYF.

The V gene is TRBV12-5, the J gene TRBJ2-7, with 9 bases fitting TRBD2. Per the germline V gene, CDR1 is LGHNT and CDR2 is FRNRAP. This CDR3 is built from 17 residues. V shed 2 bases, J shed 4 bases, and the junction held 12 bases outside the gene matches. In nucleotides, the CDR3 is TGTGCTAGTGGTTTGCGCCTAGCGGGATTGGTAGGGTACGAGCAGTACTTC. Its translation: CASGLRLAGLVGYEQYF. Supplemented by reference TRBV12-5 and TRBJ2-7, the full variable domain reads DARVTQTPRHKVTEMGQEVTMRCQPILGHNTVFWYRQTMMQGLELLAYFRNRAPLDDSGMPKDRFSAEMPDATLATLKIQPSEPRDSAVYFCASGLRLAGLVGYEQYFGPGTRLTVT.